This T cell receptor beta chain was profiled in a study of T cell responses to AZD1222 COVID-19 vaccine. Method: immunoSEQ multiplex PCR; TCRdb's copy keeps in-frame clones and lacks some. The top ten clones hold around 1.6% of a sample with roughly 150,000 clones, roughly 92% of them seen once. This CDR3 region has 19 residues. From germline, CDR1 is SGHVS and CDR2 FNYEAQ. V was pared by 1 base and J by 0 bases, with 12 bases of the junction left unmatched. This rearrangement joins TRBV7-6 to TRBJ1-3; 7 bases agree with TRBD1. The material sequenced was peripheral blood, taken on day 0 of AZD1222 vaccination. The receptor was isolated from an adult in good health. CDR3 sequence reads: CASSLVPRQGSSSGNTIYF. The DNA of the CDR3 is TGTGCCAGCAGCTTAGTCCCCCGACAGGGCTCGAGCTCTGGAAACACCATATATTTT.